What follows is one T cell receptor beta chain and its context. Its specificity is not known. This specimen comes from a study of OX40 agonist ivuxolimab in advanced cancers. Study-wide results and caveats: Researchers did not establish what antigens the expanded peripheral T cells target.

The V gene's germline CDR1 is SGDLS and CDR2 YYNGEE. V lost 3 bases and J lost 9; bases outside the gene matches: 6. This CDR3 has 13 amino acids. Autoimmune disease history or systemic immunosuppression led to patient exclusion. The repertoire was sequenced with immunoSEQ multiplex PCR; TCRdb's copy has only in-frame clones and lacks some. The data contain tens of thousands of clones, around 83% of them seen just once; the ten biggest clones take up roughly 4.5%. This specimen was CD4+ or CD8+ T cells sorted from blood, taken in a trial of the OX40 agonist ivuxolimab. The TCR was taken from an adult with an advanced solid tumor such as melanoma, head and neck, liver or kidney cancer. This chain connects TRBV9 to TRBJ2-7; 10 positions match TRBD1. The CDR3 here is CASSGTGGDRQYF. In DNA form, the CDR3 reads TGTGCCAGCAGCGGGACAGGGGGTGATCGGCAGTACTTC.